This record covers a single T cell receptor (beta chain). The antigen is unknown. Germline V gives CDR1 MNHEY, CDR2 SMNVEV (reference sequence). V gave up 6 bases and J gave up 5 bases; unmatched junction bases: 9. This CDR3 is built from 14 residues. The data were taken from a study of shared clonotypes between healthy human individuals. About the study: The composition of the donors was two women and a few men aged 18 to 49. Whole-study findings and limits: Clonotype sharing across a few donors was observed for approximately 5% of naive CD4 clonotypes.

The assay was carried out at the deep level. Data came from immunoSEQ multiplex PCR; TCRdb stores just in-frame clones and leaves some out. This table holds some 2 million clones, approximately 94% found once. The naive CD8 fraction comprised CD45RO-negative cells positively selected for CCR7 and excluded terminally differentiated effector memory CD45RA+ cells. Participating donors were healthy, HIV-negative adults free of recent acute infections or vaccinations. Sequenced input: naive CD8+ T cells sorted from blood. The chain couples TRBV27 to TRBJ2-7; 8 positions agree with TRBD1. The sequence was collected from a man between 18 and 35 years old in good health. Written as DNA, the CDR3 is TGTGCCAGCAGCCTATTGGACAGGGTCCACGAGCAGTACTTC. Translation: CASSLLDRVHEQYF.